This T cell receptor (beta chain) was captured by sequencing in a study of regulatory T cells in long-lasting Graves disease (dated by TCRdb to the early 2020s). Context from the whole study: Antithyroid drugs had been taken for less than 3 months by newly diagnosed Graves' disease patients. This study used TCR sequencing and RNA sequencing of peripheral blood to compare persistent Graves' disease patients against newly diagnosed Graves' disease patients. The study was registered as a clinical trial and conducted in China. A total of 33 samples underwent TCR sequencing: around 13 from persistent and roughly 20 from newly diagnosed Graves' disease patients. Results the study describes overall, beyond this receptor: Persistent disease showed preferential use of TRBV28, TRBJ1-2 and TRBJ2-5, whereas newly diagnosed disease favored TRBV20-1 and TRBJ2-1. More public clonotypes were shared among persistent patients (around 3,000) than among newly diagnosed patients (roughly 1,000). Because the primary lesion, thyroid tissue, could not be accessed, the study looked at peripheral blood alone. Sequencing and analysis were restricted to the TCR beta chain. Persistent Graves' disease patients showed lower TCR Shannon entropy and fewer highly expanded clones than newly diagnosed patients, suggesting clonal expansion. The authors acknowledged the small sample size as a limitation that may reduce accuracy.

The time point tag for this specimen amounts to: newly diagnosed GD, antithyroid drugs for less than 3 months. For both TCR sequencing and RNA sequencing, RNA was extracted from PBMCs in TRIzol. The diagnosis of Graves' disease was made according to American Thyroid Association guidelines. The patients came from an endocrinology department in Xi'an, China. Each patient gave roughly 10 milliliters of peripheral blood, collected in an EDTA anticoagulant tube. Ficoll Paque Plus density gradient separation was used to isolate PBMCs, and no further T cell sorting was performed. An Agilent 2100 Bioanalyzer and agarose gel were used to check RNA quality, and a NanoDrop 2000 was used to measure RNA concentration. Receptor libraries were prepared by multiplex PCR. Sequencing took place on an Illumina HiSeq 4000. iRepertoire HTBI primers and Arm-PCR amplification of CDR3 regions were used to construct TCR beta libraries. PCR products were gel purified before sequencing. The authors' pipeline ran thus. Across samples, roughly 60 TRBV and 12 to 15 TRBJ segments were identified and used for gene usage analysis of CDR3 amino acid clonotypes. Filtered high-quality paired reads were merged into contigs using COPE and FqMerger. BLAST was used to align contigs to the IMGT TRBV, TRBD and TRBJ reference genes, and CDR3 was defined following IMGT. Clonotypes above 0.1% frequency were classified as highly expanded clones. Shannon entropy served as the measure of repertoire diversity, while the Gini coefficient captured V-J evenness. Clonotypes shared by more than one individual were considered public. Using fastp trimming at Q25 and MiXCR clonotype assembly, TCRdb reanalyzed the public sequencing data and kept in-frame beta chains. Merged by CDR3 protein, the rows form single entries marked with the most common genes and DNA. TCRdb's processing, not the authors', yielded these V and J calls. The sample yields 350,000 to 550,000 distinct CDR3 sequences; around 13% were counted once. The ten most abundant clones make up around a sixth of the sample.

Comments on this clonotype: It has no known antigen specificity. No much larger clonotype is one base removed from it; base qualities were not supplied.

V gives up 5 bases and J gives up 10 bases, and the segment between their germline ends measures 20 bases. The CDR3 runs 15 residues from the cysteine to the phenylalanine. Only CDR3 DNA is held: 45 bases, read in frame from base 1. CDR1 and CDR2, per the germline V gene (reference sequence), are LGHDT and YNNKEL. These data are also associated with another study on T cells in Graves' hyperthyroidism and ophthalmopathy. Looking at the second paper: A patient counted as having stable Graves' hyperthyroidism if no progression to ophthalmopathy occurred over 18 months of follow-up. Hyperthyroidism patients were newly diagnosed, had a disease duration of under 2 months, and were aged 18 to 65 years. The study excluded patients with uncontrolled infections, other autoimmune diseases, pregnancy or lactation. Clinical symptoms, serum thyroxine and TRAb, thyroid ultrasound, and orbital computed tomography formed the basis for the diagnoses. A first-round RT-PCR of the TCR CDR3 used the HTBI primer set with the Qiagen OneStep RT-PCR kit. Most expanded thyroid clonotypes (frequency above 0.001) were also detected in blood, a finding suggesting that blood repertoires may reflect thyroid immune responses. Ophthalmopathy was separated from stable hyperthyroidism by a 13 V-J signature model, with over 85% sensitivity and just over 81% specificity obtained in cross-validation and 80%/75% obtained in testing. In validation, the model predicted progression to ophthalmopathy a median of approximately 6.6 months before onset, with approximately 70% sensitivity and roughly 73% specificity. To identify distinguishing TCR V-J signatures, a discovery cohort of about a hundred patients was used, comprising some 45 with Graves' ophthalmopathy and around 57 with stable Graves' hyperthyroidism. An independent validation cohort of about 20 hyperthyroidism patients and more than 15 patients who later progressed to ophthalmopathy tested prospective prediction of ophthalmopathy. The 85 to 100 discovery patients were randomly split 7:3 into training and test sets. In addition, the study compared T-cell repertoires in thyroid tissue and in blood from several Graves' hyperthyroidism patients. Once sampling was done, hyperthyroidism patients were given methimazole at a starting dose of 30 mg daily, whereas ophthalmopathy patients were given high-dose intravenous methylprednisolone. A second multiplex PCR round built the libraries, followed by size selection and purification. Sequencing of the libraries was done on an Illumina HiSeq2000 using paired-end 100 bp reads. SOAPnuke was used to process the raw data, throwing out any read that contained adapters or uncalled bases, had a mean Phred below 15, or lacked an exact constant-primer or identifier match. COPE v1.2.5 was used to merge high-quality paired reads, and clonotypes were defined as unique nucleotide sequences. Clonotypes were aligned to IMGT TRBV, TRBD and TRBJ reference segments using MiTCR v1.1. The analysis included only V-J combinations with a frequency above 0.0001, which together covered around 99% of the repertoires. A TCS score was defined as the ratio between F50 (clonal expansion) and ExV (chaos), using BLOSUM62-based TCRdist between CDR3 peptides within each V-J. Welch's t-statistics and random forest reduced 514 V-J features to under 15, which were used in a naive Bayes classifier (R e1071). No statistical method was used to set the sample size in advance, and investigators knew the group allocation. The paper reports TCR Vbeta CDR3 sequencing of about 140 peripheral blood samples: 43 ophthalmopathy, about 75 hyperthyroidism and around 17 progressor patients.

The sequenced sample was peripheral blood mononuclear cells (PBMCs), obtained at new diagnosis, from a patient treated with antithyroid drugs. The TCR sequence derives from a woman in her fifties or sixties with Graves disease. Donor details come from another sample of the same person, matched by shared clones. In this chain, TRBV3-1 is recombined with TRBJ1-4, with a tentative D gene TRBD1 over 6 matching bases. The CDR3 in this case is CASSGKGVDWGKLFF. The DNA sequence is as follows: TGTGCCAGCAGCGGAAAGGGGGTCGATTGGGGAAAACTGTTTTTT.